This is a list of T cell receptor beta chains from one sample in a study of naive and memory T cell subsets. TCRdb used MiXCR to reprocess the UMI-ligation and nested PCR reads, holding one entry per CDR3 protein. Of about 100,000 distinct CDR3 sequences in the sample, roughly 15% were seen once. The sequencing input was naive CD8+ T cells from blood. These receptors all come from a human donor in good health. Both conserved end residues are part of each CDR3. D genes are given only for firm matches.

NA TRBJ2-1 TRBV20-1 CSARAYHWGRNNEQFF
TRBD2 TRBJ2-5 TRBV4-2 CASSSRPAGGQETQYF
NA TRBJ2-3 TRBV4-3 CASSQEGYFSGATDTQYF
NA TRBJ1-1 TRBV12-3/TRBV12-4 CASSSNPYRPTEAFF
NA TRBJ2-3 TRBV9 CASSVDGTRTDTQYF
NA TRBJ2-3 TRBV9 CASSVVGADTQYF
NA TRBJ1-2 TRBV7-9 CASSISYGYTF
NA TRBJ2-5 TRBV28 CASSRSNIGVETQYF
TRBD2 TRBJ2-7 TRBV13 CASGEGLYEQYF
NA TRBJ2-4 TRBV20-1 CSAIPGTTKNIQYF
TRBD1 TRBJ2-3 TRBV4-3 CASSQGTGDTDTQYF